The 31 T cell receptor beta chains presented below share a single source sample, sequenced in a study of T cell clusters in autoimmune cytopenias. TRB was amplified from approximately 230 ng of peripheral blood genomic DNA per sample. Multiplex touch-down PCR amplified TRB using TRB-A and TRB-B pools in one tube. Each CDR3 protein gets one entry in TCRdb, which reprocessed the multiplex PCR reads and gives no DNA. Here the sample table reports about 5,000 distinct CDR3 sequences. These data were also filed under a second study, of T cell repertoires in aging, cancer and after chemotherapy.

The specimen was peripheral blood. The receptors come from a human donor in good health.

This clonotype is medium-sized by frequency. The rearrangement links TRBV18 to TRBJ2-1; the D call from TCRdb, TRBD1, cannot be confirmed without DNA. This CDR3 has 16 residues. CDR1 KGHSH and CDR2 LQKENI come from the germline V gene. The CDR3 loop reads CASSQWKGGNDNEQFF.

The chain links TRBV12-3 or TRBV12-4 to TRBJ2-1; TCRdb's D gene call, TRBD1, goes unchecked for lack of DNA. The CDR3 covers 15 residues. CDR3 region: CASSSPGQGENEQFF.

The V and J genes are TRBV12-3 or TRBV12-4 and TRBJ1-5; TCRdb calls TRBD1, which cannot be checked without DNA. The CDR3 is 14 amino acids. The CDR3 sequence: CASSQTAKNQPQHF.

This clonotype is deemed medium-sized by its frequency. The chain carries TRBV5-5 and TRBJ1-5. The germline V gene encodes CDR1 SGHKS and CDR2 YYEKEE (reference sequence). The CDR3 totals 13 residues. The CDR3 sequence is CASSLRANQPQHF.

This clonotype is medium-sized by frequency. The chain carries TRBV12-3 or TRBV12-4 and TRBJ2-2; the D call from TCRdb, TRBD2, cannot be confirmed without DNA. The CDR3 covers 15 residues. This CDR3 reads CASSLSSGLTGELFF.

The V call is TRBV5-1, the J call TRBJ2-1; with no DNA, the TCRdb D assignment of TRBD2 cannot be verified. Germline loops: CDR1 SGHRS, CDR2 YFSETQ. The CDR3 covers 15 residues. CDR3 sequence: CASSLEASGLNEQFF.

The V and J genes are TRBV5-1 and TRBJ2-3; checking the TCRdb D call of TRBD1 is not possible without DNA. This CDR3 is 16 amino acids long. Germline CDR1 is SGHRS and CDR2 is YFSETQ. This CDR3 is CASSFAGTGKGDTQYF.

Measured by frequency, this clonotype is medium-sized (0.01 to 0.1%). The rearrangement uses TRBV6-1 and TRBJ2-3; TCRdb proposes TRBD2, but this gene call is untestable without DNA. The CDR3 extends over 14 amino acids. Germline CDR1 MNHNS, CDR2 SASEGT. The CDR3 sequence: CASSGPSSTDTQYF.

By frequency, this clonotype is medium-sized. The chain employs TRBV6-5 and TRBJ2-5; TCRdb calls TRBD1, which cannot be checked without DNA. Germline V CDR1 and CDR2: MNHEY, SVGAGI. The CDR3 length is 15 residues. The CDR3 sequence: CASSGTGGKGETQYF.

V is TRBV7-9 and J is TRBJ1-6; TCRdb lists TRBD1, though no DNA is available to test this call. The germline CDR1 and CDR2 sequences are SEHNR and FQNEAQ (reference sequence). The CDR3 extends over 15 amino acids. The CDR3 loop is CASSLAGEGNSPLHF. The complete variable domain, with remaining parts taken from reference TRBV7-9 and TRBJ1-6, reads DTGVSQNPRHKITKRGQNVTFRCDPISEHNRLYWYRQTLGQGPEFLTYFQNEAQLEKSRLLSDRFSAERPKGSFSTLEIQRTEQGDSAMYLCASSLAGEGNSPLHFGNGTRLTVT.

This clonotype is identified as medium-sized (0.01 to 0.1%) from frequency. The rearrangement links TRBV27 to TRBJ1-6; TCRdb gives TRBD1 as the D gene, but with no DNA this cannot be confirmed. Per germline, CDR1 MNHEY and CDR2 SMNVEV (reference sequence). The CDR3 covers 18 residues. CDR3 region: CASSLGGNPSSYNSPLHF.

This rearrangement joins TRBV20-1 to TRBJ2-1; TCRdb returns TRBD2, unconfirmable since there is no DNA. Germline-derived CDR1 and CDR2 are DFQATT and SNEGSKA (reference sequence). The CDR3 is made up of 15 amino acids. CDR3 amino acids: CSARTSGGAYNEQFF.

Here the CDR3 reads CASTSGLSYEQYF. The chain employs TRBV7-9 and TRBJ2-7. The length of the CDR3 is 13 residues. Germline CDR1 SEHNR, CDR2 FQNEAQ (reference sequence).

Judged by frequency, this clonotype is medium-sized. This chain joins TRBV6-1 and TRBJ1-6; TCRdb outputs TRBD1, but without DNA this stays unchecked. CDR3 size: 15 residues. Germline CDR1 and CDR2: MNHNS and SASEGT. This CDR3 reads CASSEGGGGKSPLHF.

The rearrangement joins TRBV15 to TRBJ2-6. Per germline, CDR1 LNHNV and CDR2 YYDKDF (reference sequence). The CDR3 contains 13 residues. The CDR3 protein is CATSGAGANVLTF.

The chain links TRBV12-3 or TRBV12-4 to TRBJ1-5; TCRdb calls TRBD1, which cannot be checked without DNA. The CDR3 sequence is 14 residues long. Here the CDR3 reads CASSLQGSNQPQHF.

V gene TRBV6-5 combines with J gene TRBJ1-2; TCRdb picks TRBD1, but there is no DNA to check that call. Germline loops: CDR1 MNHEY, CDR2 SVGAGI. The CDR3 runs to 13 residues. This CDR3 is CASRPGGGYGYTF.

The genes are TRBV5-1 and TRBJ1-2; checking the TCRdb D call of TRBD1 is not possible without DNA. Germline CDR1 reads SGHRS; CDR2 reads YFSETQ. The CDR3 has 14 amino acids. CDR3 sequence reads: CASSSTGANYGYTF.

The gene calls are TRBV28 and TRBJ2-3; TCRdb gives TRBD2 as the D gene, but with no DNA this cannot be confirmed. This CDR3 has 14 amino acids. Per the germline V gene, CDR1 is MDHEN and CDR2 is SYDVKM. The CDR3 sequence is CASSAGTFTDTQYF.

Considering frequency, this clonotype is medium-sized. The CDR3 spells CASSPRVTGELFF. The V and J genes are TRBV27 and TRBJ2-2; TCRdb gives TRBD1 as the D gene, but with no DNA this cannot be confirmed. This CDR3 has 13 amino acids. CDR1 is MNHEY, CDR2 SMNVEV, per germline (reference sequence).

Frequency places this clonotype as medium-sized (0.01 to 0.1%). The CDR3 reads CASSEGFWTSGRLRNEQFF. J is TRBJ2-1 and V is TRBV6-1; without DNA, the TCRdb call of TRBD2 cannot be checked. The CDR3 totals 19 residues. Germline V CDR1 and CDR2: MNHNS, SASEGT.

Considering frequency, this clonotype is medium-sized. The V call is TRBV18, the J call TRBJ2-1; checking the TCRdb D call of TRBD1 is not possible without DNA. The CDR3 spans 15 residues. Germline CDR1 reads KGHSH; CDR2 reads LQKENI. The CDR3 is CASSQGQGGYNEQFF.

The chain is built from TRBV20-1 and TRBJ2-1; TCRdb's D call, TRBD2, is unchecked because there is no DNA. Germline loops: CDR1 DFQATT, CDR2 SNEGSKA (reference sequence). The CDR3 covers 15 residues. This CDR3 reads CSASPPRLENNEQFF.

The chain employs TRBV19 and TRBJ2-7; with no DNA, the TCRdb D assignment of TRBD1 cannot be verified. The CDR3 extends over 16 amino acids. Germline CDR1 LNHDA, CDR2 SQIVND (reference sequence). The CDR3 sequence is CASSWGPGGTLYEQYF. Complete variable domain (other parts from reference TRBV19 and TRBJ2-7): DGGITQSPKYLFRKEGQNVTLSCEQNLNHDAMYWYRQDPGQGLRLIYYSQIVNDFQKGDIAEGYSVSREKKESFPLTVTSAQKNPTAFYLCASSWGPGGTLYEQYFGPGTRLTVT.

CDR3 region: CASSLRVSADTQYF. The chain links TRBV11-2 to TRBJ2-3. In germline, CDR1 is SGHAT, CDR2 FQNNGV. The CDR3 extends over 14 amino acids.

This clonotype is classed as medium-sized by frequency. The chain couples TRBV11-1 to TRBJ1-1; the D call from TCRdb, TRBD1, cannot be confirmed without DNA. This CDR3 is built from 15 residues. Germline loops: CDR1 SGHAT, CDR2 FQDESV (reference sequence). CDR3 region: CASSYQQAPNTEAFF.

The chain joins TRBV6-2 or TRBV6-3 to TRBJ1-5. This CDR3 has 14 residues. CDR1 is MNHEY, CDR2 SVGEGT, per germline. CDR3 region: CASSYLRFDQPQHF.

The chain links TRBV10-1 to TRBJ1-3; the TRBD1 assignment by TCRdb is unverifiable without DNA. Germline CDR1 is WNHNN and CDR2 is SYGVQD (reference sequence). The CDR3 spans 15 residues. This CDR3 is CASSESTGQGNTIYF.

CDR3 sequence: CASSLGSRVLAKNIQYF. The J gene is TRBJ2-4, the V gene TRBV5-1; TCRdb's D gene call, TRBD1, goes unchecked for lack of DNA. CDR3 length: 17 residues. The germline V gene has CDR1 SGHRS and CDR2 YFSETQ.

This sequence joins TRBV6-2 or TRBV6-3 and TRBJ2-3; TCRdb selects TRBD1, and the lack of DNA leaves this call unchecked. Germline-derived CDR1 and CDR2 are MNHEY and SVGEGT. The CDR3 is made up of 18 amino acids. The CDR3 spells CASRSDRPSSCHTDTQYF.

Frequency places this clonotype as medium-sized. The chain uses TRBV5-4 and TRBJ1-3. Germline-derived CDR1 and CDR2 are SGHNT and YYREEE (reference sequence). The length of the CDR3 is 16 residues. CDR3 loop: CASSLGRGLSGNTIYF.